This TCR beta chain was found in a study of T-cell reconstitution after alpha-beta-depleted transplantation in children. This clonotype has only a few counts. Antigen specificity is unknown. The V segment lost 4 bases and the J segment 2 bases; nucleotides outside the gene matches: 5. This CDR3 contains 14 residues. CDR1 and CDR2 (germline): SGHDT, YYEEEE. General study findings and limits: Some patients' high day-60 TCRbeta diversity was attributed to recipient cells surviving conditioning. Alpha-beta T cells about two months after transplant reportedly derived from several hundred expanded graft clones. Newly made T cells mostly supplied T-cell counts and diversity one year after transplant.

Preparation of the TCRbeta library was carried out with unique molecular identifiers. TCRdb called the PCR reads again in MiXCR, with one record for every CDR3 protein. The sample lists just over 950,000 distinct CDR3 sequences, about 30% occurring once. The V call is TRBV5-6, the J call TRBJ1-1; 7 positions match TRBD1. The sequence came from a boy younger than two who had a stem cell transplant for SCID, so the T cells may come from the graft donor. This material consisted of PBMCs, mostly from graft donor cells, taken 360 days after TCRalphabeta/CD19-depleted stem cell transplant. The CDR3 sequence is CASSLGQRNTEAFF. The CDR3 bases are TGTGCCAGCAGCCTGGGACAGCGTAACACTGAAGCTTTCTTT.